This TCR beta chain came from a study of CD8+CD57+ T cells in acquired aplastic anemia. As for the study in general: The average for DNA from sorted CD4+ and CD8+ cells was 3 to 4 ug.

Regarding this clonotype: Its cognate antigen is unknown.

Both TCR beta VDJ combination and CDR3 sequence profiling were carried out. Genomic DNA was the template for this profiling. TCRdb re-called the reads through MiXCR, storing one row per CDR3 protein. The data show around 170,000 distinct CDR3 sequences, approximately 48% seen once. The study's findings and limits: The CD8+ Simpson's diversity of patients and controls was not significantly different.

Selection for sequencing was limited to patients who had shown CD8+CD57+ cell expansion by flow cytometry. A severe acquired aplastic anemia diagnosis applied to all patients. Blood was sampled before the patients had received any therapy. V was clipped by 7 bases and J by 6 bases, with 24 bases between them. Germline lookup yields CDR1 MGHDK and CDR2 SYGVNS. The CDR3 is 16 amino acids. The sequenced sample consisted of sorted CD4+, CD8+, or CD8+CD57+ T cells (not recorded which) from PBMCs. This TCR was sampled from a human donor with aplastic anemia. The chain uses TRBV25-1 and TRBJ1-1, with D possibly being TRBD1 (5 bases). The CDR3 coding sequence is TGTGCCAGCACCAAGAAAGACGGGGCGAAGGTCTCTGAAGCTTTCTTT. It is translated as CASTKKDGAKVSEAFF.